The text below deals with one T cell receptor beta chain. Its cognate antigen is unknown. These data belong to a study of metastatic and nonmetastatic thyroid tumors. Whole-study context: Malignant thyroid and benign thyroid patients provided blood and tumor or nodule tissue whose repertoires were compared. General study findings and limits: Benign nodules were reported to have significantly lower TCR beta diversity than malignant thyroid tumors, in blood and tumor.

No treatment of any kind had been given to any patient before thyroid surgery. CDR1 is LGHNA, CDR2 YNFKEQ, per germline. Trimming took 5 bases from V and 4 from J; bases not matched to a gene: 11. This CDR3 contains 17 residues. MiXCR re-clonotyped the PCR reads for TCRdb. The sample contains tens of thousands of clones, approximately 10% of which appear only once. This clonotype was obtained from a female donor with papillary thyroid cancer or a benign thyroid nodule (not recorded which). Some clones in this sample may be carry-over from other donors' samples. This chain uses TRBV4-2 with TRBJ2-3; 11 positions match TRBD1. The sample taken for sequencing was blood. CDR3 protein: CASSRAGTGGMADTQYF. The DNA of the CDR3 is TGTGCCAGCAGCAGGGCTGGGACAGGGGGTATGGCAGATACGCAGTATTTT.